These 8 T cell receptor beta chains were all obtained from the same sample, sequenced in a study of CD8+ T cells in alopecia areata. The treatment here: oral pan-JAK inhibitor, 5-10 mg twice daily. cDNA prepared by RNA extraction and subsequent reverse transcription served as the template for sequencing. Here immunoSEQ multiplex PCR was the method, and the copy in TCRdb shows in-frame clones only, minus some. The repertoire holds around 270,000 clones, with roughly 60% as singletons. Sequences were derived from CD4+ T cells sorted from blood, sampled at week 24, from a patient treated with tofacitinib. The origin of the receptors is a human donor with alopecia areata.

V is TRBV25-1 and J is TRBJ1-4; D is unclear. CDR1 is MGHDK and CDR2 is SYGVNS in the germline V gene. This CDR3 has 13 residues. The V gene lost 0 bases and the J gene lost 11 bases, with 10 bases spanning the gap. CDR3 nucleotides: TGTGCCAGCAGTGAATATGGTGAGACTAAACTGTTTTTT. This translates into CASSEYGETKLFF.

The rearrangement joins TRBV28 to TRBJ2-1; D not certain. Germline lookup yields CDR1 MDHEN and CDR2 SYDVKM. CDR3 length equals 14 residues. V dropped 7 bases and J dropped 0 bases, with 10 bases sitting between them. The CDR3 DNA reads as TGTGCCAGCAAAACAAGGAGCTCCTACAATGAGCAGTTCTTC. Translation gives CASKTRSSYNEQFF.

This rearrangement joins TRBV2 to TRBJ1-1; a weak D match, TRBD1 (6 bases). V was trimmed by 9 bases and J by 5 bases, leaving 16 bases between them. The CDR3 is 13 residues long. CDR1 is SNHLY, CDR2 FYNNEI, per germline. CDR3: CARVYRDRTEAFF. CDR3 DNA sequence: TGTGCCAGAGTTTACAGGGATCGAACTGAAGCTTTCTTT.

V and J are TRBV2 and TRBJ1-3; D unclear. The CDR3 runs 13 residues. Trimming pared 5 bases from V and 0 bases from J, leaving 5 bases between. Germline loops: CDR1 SNHLY, CDR2 FYNNEI. The chain's CDR3 is CASSTDSGNTIYF. CDR3 nucleotide sequence: TGTGCCAGCAGTACAGACTCTGGAAACACCATATATTTT. Full variable domain (remainder filled in from reference TRBV2 and TRBJ1-3): EPEVTQTPSHQVTQMGQEVILRCVPISNHLYFYWYRQILGQKVEFLVSFYNNEISEKSEIFDDQFSVERPDGSNFTLKIRSTKLEDSAMYFCASSTDSGNTIYFGEGSWLTVV.

The chain has TRBV6-5 and TRBJ1-1; the D is unclear. CDR1 is MNHEY, CDR2 SVGAGI, per germline. Deletions cut 3 bases from V and 1 base from J, with 9 bases between. The CDR3 consists of 14 residues. CDR3 protein: CASSYGRPNTEAFF. The CDR3 nucleotides read TGTGCCAGCAGTTATGGCAGGCCGAACACTGAAGCTTTCTTT.

V is TRBV29-1 and J is TRBJ2-5; no definite D call. Germline loops: CDR1 SQVTM, CDR2 ANQGSEA. CDR3 size: 12 residues. Trimming pared 5 bases from V and 2 bases from J, leaving 9 bases between. CDR3 loop: CSVKLGQETQYF. The CDR3 DNA follows: TGCAGCGTTAAATTAGGGCAAGAGACCCAGTACTTC.

The V gene is TRBV4-1, the J gene TRBJ1-6; 7 positions match TRBD1. This CDR3 has 16 residues. With 1 base clipped from V and 9 bases from J, the junction kept 9 bases outside the gene matches. In germline, CDR1 is MGHRA, CDR2 YSYEKL. The CDR3, as DNA: TGCGCCAGCAGCCAAGGAAGGGGGCGCGGTGGTTCACCCCTCCACTTT. It translates to CASSQGRGRGGSPLHF.

V is TRBV30 and J is TRBJ2-5, with D possibly TRBD2 on 5 matching bases. The CDR3 extends over 13 amino acids. Trimming took off 2 bases at V and 4 bases at J, with 11 bases between the two ends. Germline-derived CDR1 and CDR2 are GTSNPN and SVGIG (reference sequence). As DNA, the CDR3 is TGTGCCTGGAGTTCCCGACGGGGAGAGACCCAGTACTTC. Residues: CAWSSRRGETQYF.